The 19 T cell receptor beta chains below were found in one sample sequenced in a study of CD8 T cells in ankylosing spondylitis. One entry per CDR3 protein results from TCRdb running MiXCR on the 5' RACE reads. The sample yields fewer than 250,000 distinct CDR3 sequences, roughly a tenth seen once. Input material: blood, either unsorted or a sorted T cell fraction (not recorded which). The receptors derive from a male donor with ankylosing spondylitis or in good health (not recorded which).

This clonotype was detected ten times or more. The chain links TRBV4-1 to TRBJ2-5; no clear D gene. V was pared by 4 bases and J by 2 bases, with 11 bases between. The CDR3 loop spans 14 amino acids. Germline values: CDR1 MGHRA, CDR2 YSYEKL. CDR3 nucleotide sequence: TGCGCCAGCAGCCGAGACCCATCACAAGAGACCCAGTACTTC. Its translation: CASSRDPSQETQYF.

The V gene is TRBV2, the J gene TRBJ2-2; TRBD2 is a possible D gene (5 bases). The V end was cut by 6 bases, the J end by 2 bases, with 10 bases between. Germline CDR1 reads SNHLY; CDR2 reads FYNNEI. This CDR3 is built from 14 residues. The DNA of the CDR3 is TGTGCCAGCAGGCGGGCACCAAACACCGGGGAGCTGTTTTTT. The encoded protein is CASRRAPNTGELFF.

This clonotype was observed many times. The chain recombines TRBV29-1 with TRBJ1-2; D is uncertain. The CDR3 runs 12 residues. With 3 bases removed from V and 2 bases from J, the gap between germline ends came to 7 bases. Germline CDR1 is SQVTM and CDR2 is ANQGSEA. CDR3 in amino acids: CSVDQNNYGYTF. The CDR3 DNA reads TGCAGCGTTGACCAGAACAACTATGGCTACACCTTC.

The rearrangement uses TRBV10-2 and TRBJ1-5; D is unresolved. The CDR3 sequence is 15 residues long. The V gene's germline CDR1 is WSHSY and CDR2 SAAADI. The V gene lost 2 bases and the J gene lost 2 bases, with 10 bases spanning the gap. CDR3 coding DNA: TGCGCCAGCAGTGAGCAAGAGCCAGGCAATCAGCCCCAGCATTTT. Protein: CASSEQEPGNQPQHF.

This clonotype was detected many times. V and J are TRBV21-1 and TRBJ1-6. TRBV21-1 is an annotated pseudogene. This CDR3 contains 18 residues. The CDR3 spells CASSKGPSQSSYNSPLHF. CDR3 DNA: TGTGCCAGCAGCAAGGGGCCGTCTCAGAGCTCCTATAATTCACCCCTCCACTTT.

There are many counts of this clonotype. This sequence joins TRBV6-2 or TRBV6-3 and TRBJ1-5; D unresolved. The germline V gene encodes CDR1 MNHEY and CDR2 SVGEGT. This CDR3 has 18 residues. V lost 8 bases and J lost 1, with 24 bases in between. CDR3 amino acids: CASRKMGSSNLSNQPQHF. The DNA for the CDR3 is TGTGCCAGCCGTAAAATGGGCAGCTCAAACTTAAGCAATCAGCCCCAGCATTTT.

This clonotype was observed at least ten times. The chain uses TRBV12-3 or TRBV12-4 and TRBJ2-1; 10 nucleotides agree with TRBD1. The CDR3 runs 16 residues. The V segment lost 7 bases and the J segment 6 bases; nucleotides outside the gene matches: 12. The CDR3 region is CASTLLTGGLGNEQFF. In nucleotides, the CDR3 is TGTGCCAGCACCCTTTTGACAGGGGGCTTAGGCAATGAGCAGTTCTTC.

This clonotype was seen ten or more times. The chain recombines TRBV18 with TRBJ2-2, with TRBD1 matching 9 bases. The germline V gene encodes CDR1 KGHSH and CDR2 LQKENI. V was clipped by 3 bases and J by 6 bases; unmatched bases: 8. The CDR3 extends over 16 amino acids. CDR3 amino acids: CASSPSGTGFAGELFF. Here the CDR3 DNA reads TGTGCCAGCTCACCGTCCGGGACAGGGTTCGCCGGGGAGCTGTTTTTT.

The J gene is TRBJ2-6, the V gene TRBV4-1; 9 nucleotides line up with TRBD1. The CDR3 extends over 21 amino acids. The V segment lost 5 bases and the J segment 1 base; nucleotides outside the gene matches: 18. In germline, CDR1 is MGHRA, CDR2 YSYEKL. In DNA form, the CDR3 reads TGCGCCAGCAGCTCCACGCCGGACAGGGGAGGATTGGTATCTGGGGCCAACGTCCTGACTTTC. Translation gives CASSSTPDRGGLVSGANVLTF.

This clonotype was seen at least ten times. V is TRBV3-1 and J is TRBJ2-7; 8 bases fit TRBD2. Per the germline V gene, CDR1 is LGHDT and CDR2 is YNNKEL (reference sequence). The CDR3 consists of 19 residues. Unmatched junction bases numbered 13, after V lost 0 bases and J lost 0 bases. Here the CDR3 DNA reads TGTGCCAGCAGCCAAGATTGGACGGGAGGGCGAATTAGCTCCTACGAGCAGTACTTC. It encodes CASSQDWTGGRISSYEQYF.

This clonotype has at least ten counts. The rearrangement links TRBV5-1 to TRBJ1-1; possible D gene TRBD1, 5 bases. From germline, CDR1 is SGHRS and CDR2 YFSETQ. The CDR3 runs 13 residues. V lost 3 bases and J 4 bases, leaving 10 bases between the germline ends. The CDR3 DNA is TGCGCCAGCAGCTCCGGTGGGGCCACTGAAGCTTTCTTT. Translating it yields CASSSGGATEAFF.

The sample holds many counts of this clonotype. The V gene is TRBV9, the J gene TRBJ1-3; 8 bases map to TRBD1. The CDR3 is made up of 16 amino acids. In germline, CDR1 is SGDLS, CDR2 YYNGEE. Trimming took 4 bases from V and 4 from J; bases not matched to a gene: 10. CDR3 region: CASSTRTGSVGNTIYF. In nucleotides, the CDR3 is TGTGCCAGCAGCACCCGGACAGGGTCGGTCGGAAACACCATATATTTT.

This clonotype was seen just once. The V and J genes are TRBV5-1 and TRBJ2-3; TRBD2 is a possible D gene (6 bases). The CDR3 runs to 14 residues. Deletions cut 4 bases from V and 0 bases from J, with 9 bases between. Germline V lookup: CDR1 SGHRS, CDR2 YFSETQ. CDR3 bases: TGCGCCAGCAGCGGGGGACTTAGCACAGATACGCAGTATTTT. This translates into CASSGGLSTDTQYF.

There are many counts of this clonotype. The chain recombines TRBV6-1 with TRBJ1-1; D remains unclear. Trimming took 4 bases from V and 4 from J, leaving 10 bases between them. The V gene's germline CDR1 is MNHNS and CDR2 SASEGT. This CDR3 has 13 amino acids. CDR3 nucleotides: TGTGCCAGCAGTGGGATGGAGGGCACTGAAGCTTTCTTT. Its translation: CASSGMEGTEAFF.

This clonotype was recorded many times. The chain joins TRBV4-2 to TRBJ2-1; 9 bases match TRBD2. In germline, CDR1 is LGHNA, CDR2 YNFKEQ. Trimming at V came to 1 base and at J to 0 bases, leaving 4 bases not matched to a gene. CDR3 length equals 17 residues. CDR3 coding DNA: TGTGCCAGCAGCCAAGGGACTAGCGTATACTCCTACAATGAGCAGTTCTTC. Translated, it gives CASSQGTSVYSYNEQFF.

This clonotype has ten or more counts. The CDR3 loop is CSASPLGGEETQYF. Here the CDR3 DNA reads TGCAGTGCTAGTCCCCTAGGGGGCGAGGAGACCCAGTACTTC. The genes are TRBV20-1 and TRBJ2-5, with 7 bases lining up with TRBD1. The CDR3 has 14 residues. Per germline, CDR1 DFQATT and CDR2 SNEGSKA (reference sequence). Germline trimming cut 3 bases from V and 5 bases from J; bases unmatched to any gene: 9.

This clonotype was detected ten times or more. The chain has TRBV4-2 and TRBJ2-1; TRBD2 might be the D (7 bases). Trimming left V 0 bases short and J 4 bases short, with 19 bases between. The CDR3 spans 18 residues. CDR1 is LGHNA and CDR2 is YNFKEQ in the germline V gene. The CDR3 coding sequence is TGTGCCAGCAGCCAAGAGTTCTATTCGGGGGGCCTATACAATGAGCAGTTCTTC. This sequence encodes CASSQEFYSGGLYNEQFF.

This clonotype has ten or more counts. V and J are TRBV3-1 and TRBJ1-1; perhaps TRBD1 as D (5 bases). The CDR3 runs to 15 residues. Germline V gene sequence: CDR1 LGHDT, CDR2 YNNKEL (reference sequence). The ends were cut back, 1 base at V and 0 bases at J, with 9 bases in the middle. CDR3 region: CASSQGGVMNTEAFF. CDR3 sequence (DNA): TGTGCCAGCAGCCAAGGAGGGGTGATGAACACTGAAGCTTTCTTT.

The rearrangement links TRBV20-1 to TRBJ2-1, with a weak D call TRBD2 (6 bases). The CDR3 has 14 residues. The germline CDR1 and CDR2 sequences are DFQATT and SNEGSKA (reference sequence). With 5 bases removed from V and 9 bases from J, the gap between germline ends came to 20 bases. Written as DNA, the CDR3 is TGCAGTGCTCAAACGGGACTCCGGACTACTGAGCAGTTCTTC. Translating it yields CSAQTGLRTTEQFF.